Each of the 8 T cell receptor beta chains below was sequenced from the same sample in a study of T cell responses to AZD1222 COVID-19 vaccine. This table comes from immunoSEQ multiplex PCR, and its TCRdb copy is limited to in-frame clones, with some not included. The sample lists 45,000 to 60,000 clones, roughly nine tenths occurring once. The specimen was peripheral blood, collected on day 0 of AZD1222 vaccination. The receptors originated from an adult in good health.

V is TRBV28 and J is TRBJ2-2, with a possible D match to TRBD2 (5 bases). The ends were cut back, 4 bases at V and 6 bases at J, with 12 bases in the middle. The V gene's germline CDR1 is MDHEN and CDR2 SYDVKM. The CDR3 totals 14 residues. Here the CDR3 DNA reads TGTGCCAGCAGTTCGCCGGGAATCCCCGGGGAGCTGTTTTTT. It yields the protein CASSSPGIPGELFF.

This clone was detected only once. The CDR3 DNA reads TGTGCCAGCAGCAGTCGGGGCGTCACTGAAGCTTTCTTT. Translation: CASSSRGVTEAFF. The V gene is TRBV21-1, the J gene TRBJ1-1. TRBV21-1 represents a pseudogene. The CDR3 totals 13 residues.

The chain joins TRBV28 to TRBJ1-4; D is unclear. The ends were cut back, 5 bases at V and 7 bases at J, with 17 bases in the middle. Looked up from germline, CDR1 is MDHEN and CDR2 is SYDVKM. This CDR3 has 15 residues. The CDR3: CASSLPDSWGEKLFF. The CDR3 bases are TGTGCCAGCAGTCTTCCGGACTCCTGGGGTGAAAAACTGTTTTTT. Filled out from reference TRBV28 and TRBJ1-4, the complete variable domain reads DVKVTQSSRYLVKRTGEKVFLECVQDMDHENMFWYRQDPGLGLRLIYFSYDVKMKEKGDIPEGYSVSREKKERFSLILESASTNQTSMYLCASSLPDSWGEKLFFGSGTQLSVL.

The CDR3 sequence is CASIPTTSGANTGELFF. The DNA of the CDR3 is TGTGCCAGTATCCCCACTACTAGCGGCGCGAACACCGGGGAGCTGTTTTTT. The chain combines TRBV19 with TRBJ2-2; 8 bases align to TRBD2. The trim removed 7 bases at V and 0 bases at J, leaving 10 bases unmatched. In germline, CDR1 is LNHDA, CDR2 SQIVND (reference sequence). This CDR3 has 17 residues. The complete variable domain, with remaining parts taken from reference TRBV19 and TRBJ2-2, reads DGGITQSPKYLFRKEGQNVTLSCEQNLNHDAMYWYRQDPGQGLRLIYYSQIVNDFQKGDIAEGYSVSREKKESFPLTVTSAQKNPTAFYLCASIPTTSGANTGELFFGEGSRLTVL.

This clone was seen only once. CDR3 in DNA: TGTGCCTGGAGTCCGGGGATAAAGGGTCAGCCCCAGCATTTT. As protein: CAWSPGIKGQPQHF. The J gene is TRBJ1-5, the V gene TRBV30, with D unclear. The length of the CDR3 is 14 residues. The V gene lost 2 bases and the J gene lost 6 bases, with 14 bases spanning the gap. Germline V lookup: CDR1 GTSNPN, CDR2 SVGIG (reference sequence). Filled out from reference TRBV30 and TRBJ1-5, the complete variable domain reads SQTIHQWPATLVQPVGSPLSLECTVEGTSNPNLYWYRQAAGRGLQLLFYSVGIGQISSEVPQNLSASRPQDRQFILSSKKLLLSDSGFYLCAWSPGIKGQPQHFGDGTRLSIL.

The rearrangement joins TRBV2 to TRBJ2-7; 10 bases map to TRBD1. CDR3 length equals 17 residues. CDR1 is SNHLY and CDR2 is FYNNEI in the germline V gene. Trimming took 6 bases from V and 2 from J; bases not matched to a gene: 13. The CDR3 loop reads CASRRNAGQGPAYEQYF. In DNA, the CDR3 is TGTGCCAGCAGGAGGAATGCGGGACAGGGGCCTGCCTACGAGCAGTACTTC. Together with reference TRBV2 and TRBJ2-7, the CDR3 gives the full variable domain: EPEVTQTPSHQVTQMGQEVILRCVPISNHLYFYWYRQILGQKVEFLVSFYNNEISEKSEIFDDQFSVERPDGSNFTLKIRSTKLEDSAMYFCASRRNAGQGPAYEQYFGPGTRLTVT.

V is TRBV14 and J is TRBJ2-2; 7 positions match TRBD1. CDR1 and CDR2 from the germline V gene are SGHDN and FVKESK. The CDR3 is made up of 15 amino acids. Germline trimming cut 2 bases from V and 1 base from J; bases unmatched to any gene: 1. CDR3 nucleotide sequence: TGTGCCAGCAGCCAACACAGGGGGAACACCGGGGAGCTGTTTTTT. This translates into CASSQHRGNTGELFF.

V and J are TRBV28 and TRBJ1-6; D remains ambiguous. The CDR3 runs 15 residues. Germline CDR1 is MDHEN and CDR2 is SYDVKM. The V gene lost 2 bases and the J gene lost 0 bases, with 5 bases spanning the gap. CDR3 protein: CASSLVSSYNSPLHF. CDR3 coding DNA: TGTGCCAGCAGTTTAGTTAGCTCCTATAATTCACCCCTCCACTTT.